Below are 31 T cell receptor beta chains sequenced from a single sample in a study of blood T cell repertoires in COVID-19. Data came from immunoSEQ multiplex PCR; TCRdb stores just in-frame clones and leaves some out. The sample shows roughly 300,000 clones, 80% to 95% of them seen only once. Sequencing used peripheral blood. The receptors were sampled from a woman in her twenties or thirties with COVID-19, enrolled during active disease.

The rearrangement links TRBV6-1 to TRBJ2-5, with 13 bases matching TRBD2. The CDR3 spans 16 residues. The V segment lost 3 bases and the J segment 4 bases; nucleotides outside the gene matches: 5. CDR1 MNHNS and CDR2 SASEGT come from the germline V gene. In DNA, the CDR3 is TGTGCCAGCAGTGATTCGGGACTAGCGGGAAGAGAGACCCAGTACTTC. Translated, it gives CASSDSGLAGRETQYF.

V usage is TRBV27 and J usage is TRBJ1-1; tentative D call: TRBD1 (6 bases). The CDR3 totals 13 residues. Germline CDR1 MNHEY, CDR2 SMNVEV (reference sequence). V was clipped by 0 bases and J by 11 bases, with 13 bases between them. The chain's CDR3 is CASSLSGDKWAFF. The CDR3 DNA reads TGTGCCAGCAGTTTATCGGGGGACAAGTGGGCTTTCTTT.

The chain has TRBV19 and TRBJ1-4; D may be TRBD1 (5 bases). From germline, CDR1 is LNHDA and CDR2 SQIVND (reference sequence). V shed 6 bases and J shed 4 bases, with 15 bases lying between them. The CDR3 is made up of 15 amino acids. CDR3 region: CASSPGTAYNEKLFF. CDR3 in DNA: TGTGCCAGTAGCCCCGGGACTGCCTATAATGAAAAACTGTTTTTT.

The chain couples TRBV19 to TRBJ1-2, with D possibly TRBD1 on 6 matching bases. Looked up from germline, CDR1 is LNHDA and CDR2 is SQIVND (reference sequence). The CDR3 totals 14 residues. The V and J ends lost 6 bases and 3 bases respectively, with 14 bases between them. In DNA, the CDR3 is TGTGCCAGTAGACTTCAGGGGCCTTACTATGGCTACACCTTC. The encoded protein is CASRLQGPYYGYTF.

In this sample, this clone turned up a few times. This chain joins TRBV18 and TRBJ2-7; TRBD1 aligns across 9 bases. The V gene's germline CDR1 is KGHSH and CDR2 LQKENI. V trimming: 3 bases; J trimming: 0 bases; junction bases outside the gene matches: 3. There are 15 residues in the CDR3. CDR3 bases: TGTGCCAGCTCACCGGGACAGGGCCTCTCCTACGAGCAGTACTTC. Its protein is CASSPGQGLSYEQYF. The full variable domain, rest sourced from reference TRBV18 and TRBJ2-7, is NAGVMQNPRHLVRRRGQEARLRCSPMKGHSHVYWYRQLPEEGLKFMVYLQKENIIDESGMPKERFSAEFPKEGPSILRIQQVVRGDSAAYFCASSPGQGLSYEQYFGPGTRLTVT.

The chain has TRBV6-4 and TRBJ2-1; 8 bases are shared with TRBD2. Germline V gives CDR1 MRHNA, CDR2 SNTAGT. After removal of 0 bases from V and 4 bases from J, the junction contained 5 bases not matched to a gene. The CDR3 is made up of 16 amino acids. CDR3 sequence (DNA): TGTGCCAGCAGTGACTCGGCTAGCGGGTATTACAATGAGCAGTTCTTC. Translation gives CASSDSASGYYNEQFF.

The rearrangement uses TRBV19 and TRBJ2-2; D not resolved. CDR3 length equals 13 residues. The ends were cut back, 3 bases at V and 5 bases at J, with 7 bases in the middle. Germline V gene lookup returns CDR1 LNHDA and CDR2 SQIVND (reference sequence). The chain's CDR3 is CASSISRTGELFF. The CDR3 coding sequence is TGTGCCAGTAGTATTTCTCGGACCGGGGAGCTGTTTTTT.

The chain carries TRBV28 and TRBJ2-3; TRBD1 might be the D (5 bases). Germline CDR1 reads MDHEN; CDR2 reads SYDVKM. V was cut by 5 bases and J by 0 bases, with 9 bases left in between. The CDR3 covers 14 residues. The CDR3 sequence: CASSRGTSTDTQYF. The DNA for the CDR3 is TGTGCCAGCAGTAGGGGTACAAGCACAGATACGCAGTATTTT.

This clone was counted once. The chain couples TRBV28 to TRBJ1-5; TRBD1 agrees at 7 bases. The germline CDR1 and CDR2 sequences are MDHEN and SYDVKM. CDR3 length: 16 residues. Trimming at V came to 5 bases and at J to 3 bases, leaving 10 bases not matched to a gene. CDR3 residues: CASSKPGQRNNQPQHF. Written as DNA, the CDR3 is TGTGCCAGCAGTAAACCGGGACAGCGAAACAATCAGCCCCAGCATTTT.

This chain uses TRBV7-8 with TRBJ1-2, with 8 bases aligning to TRBD1. V shed 5 bases, J shed 8 bases, and the junction held 10 bases outside the gene matches. Per the germline V gene, CDR1 is SGHVS and CDR2 is FQNEAQ. The CDR3 consists of 14 residues. The CDR3 spells CASSVDRGQAGYTF. CDR3 DNA: TGTGCCAGCAGCGTCGACAGGGGCCAAGCCGGCTACACCTTC.

This clone was counted only a few times. CDR3 nucleotides: TGTGCCAGCAGCTTCGCACCCAGACTAGCGGGAGAGGAGACCCAGTACTTC. Protein: CASSFAPRLAGEETQYF. The chain is built from TRBV11-2 and TRBJ2-5; 12 bases agree with TRBD2. Germline lookup yields CDR1 SGHAT and CDR2 FQNNGV. V dropped 3 bases and J dropped 5; count of bases not matched to a gene: 10. The CDR3 covers 17 residues.

The CDR3 nucleotides are TGCGCCAGCAGAGGGGAGGGAGGTGAAGAGACCCAGTACTTC. Protein: CASRGEGGEETQYF. This chain links TRBV4-1 with TRBJ2-5; TRBD2 agrees at 7 bases. Per the germline V gene, CDR1 is MGHRA and CDR2 is YSYEKL. V lost 6 bases to trimming and J lost 3 bases; unmatched junction nucleotides: 7. This CDR3 comprises 14 residues.

The chain employs TRBV6-5 and TRBJ2-7, with 9 bases lining up with TRBD1. The CDR3 is 13 amino acids. With V trimmed by 5 bases and J by 6 bases, 5 bases remained unmatched. Germline lookup yields CDR1 MNHEY and CDR2 SVGAGI. The CDR3 here is CASSQLTGGEQYF. CDR3 bases: TGTGCCAGCAGTCAACTGACAGGGGGCGAGCAGTACTTC.

V gene TRBV19 combines with J gene TRBJ1-1; D remains unclear. The CDR3 spans 16 residues. Germline lookup yields CDR1 LNHDA and CDR2 SQIVND (reference sequence). V lost 0 bases to trimming and J lost 1 base, with 12 bases between them. The CDR3 protein is CASSIDRRVENTEAFF. In DNA form, the CDR3 reads TGTGCCAGTAGTATAGATCGGCGGGTCGAGAACACTGAAGCTTTCTTT. The full variable domain, in which reference TRBV19 and TRBJ1-1 provide the parts outside the CDR3, is DGGITQSPKYLFRKEGQNVTLSCEQNLNHDAMYWYRQDPGQGLRLIYYSQIVNDFQKGDIAEGYSVSREKKESFPLTVTSAQKNPTAFYLCASSIDRRVENTEAFFGQGTRLTVV.

This clone was seen only once. This rearrangement joins TRBV20-1 to TRBJ1-1; D unclear. The CDR3 sequence is 11 residues long. CDR1 DFQATT and CDR2 SNEGSKA come from the germline V gene (reference sequence). The ends were cut back, 1 base at V and 7 bases at J, with 7 bases in the middle. The CDR3, as DNA: TGCAGTGCTAGAGGACGGGGTGAAGCTTTCTTT. Amino acids: CSARGRGEAFF.

The rearrangement joins TRBV19 to TRBJ1-5; 9 nucleotides agree with TRBD1. The CDR3 sequence is 15 residues long. V lost 7 bases, J lost 1 base, and 5 bases stayed unmatched. Germline V gene lookup returns CDR1 LNHDA and CDR2 SQIVND (reference sequence). The CDR3 DNA sequence: TGTGCCAGTATCACCGGGACAGGGAGCAATCAGCCCCAGCATTTT. Translating it yields CASITGTGSNQPQHF.

The CDR3 nucleotides are TGTGCCAGCAGCGTACCCCAGGGTCTCAGTGGCTACACCTTC. Protein: CASSVPQGLSGYTF. The rearrangement uses TRBV7-9 and TRBJ1-2; possible D gene TRBD1, 5 bases. Trimming removed 5 bases at V and 7 bases at J, with 17 bases between. CDR1 and CDR2 (germline): SEHNR, FQNEAQ (reference sequence). The CDR3 is 14 residues long.

This sequence joins TRBV10-1 and TRBJ2-7, with a tentative D call TRBD1 (6 bases). V was pared by 2 bases and J by 4 bases, with 9 bases between. The germline V gene encodes CDR1 WNHNN and CDR2 SYGVQD (reference sequence). The CDR3 is made up of 13 amino acids. This CDR3 reads CASSETGNYEQYF. The CDR3, as DNA: TGCGCCAGCAGTGAGACAGGGAATTACGAGCAGTACTTC.

The rearrangement joins TRBV6-5 to TRBJ1-2; TRBD1 agrees at 12 bases. Germline V CDR1 and CDR2: MNHEY, SVGAGI. The trim removed 2 bases at V and 8 bases at J, leaving 6 bases unmatched. This CDR3 has 15 residues. The CDR3 nucleotides read TGTGCCAGCAGTTACCAGGGACAGGGGGCGAGAGGCTACACCTTC. This translates into CASSYQGQGARGYTF.

The chain couples TRBV6-5 to TRBJ1-1; maybe TRBD1 (5 bases). The CDR3 has 13 residues. Germline CDR1 MNHEY, CDR2 SVGAGI. Trimming left V 5 bases short and J 6 bases short, with 13 bases between. CDR3: CASSRSWGAEAFF. In DNA, the CDR3 is TGTGCCAGCAGTCGAAGCTGGGGGGCTGAAGCTTTCTTT.

The V call is TRBV25-1, the J call TRBJ1-1, with 7 nucleotides matching TRBD1. This CDR3 comprises 16 residues. Germline V gene data show CDR1 as MGHDK and CDR2 as SYGVNS. V lost 0 bases to trimming and J lost 1 base; unmatched junction nucleotides: 5. As DNA, the CDR3 is TGTGCCAGCAGTGAATATGAGGGGGCGCCGAACACTGAAGCTTTCTTT. Translated, it gives CASSEYEGAPNTEAFF.

This sequence joins TRBV7-4 and TRBJ1-6; the D gene is possibly TRBD1 (6 bases). In germline, CDR1 is SGHVT, CDR2 SQSDAQ. V was clipped by 2 bases and J by 10 bases, with 15 bases between them. The CDR3 sequence is 15 residues long. The chain's CDR3 is CASSLSAGGGSPLHF. The CDR3, as DNA: TGTGCCAGCAGCTTATCGGCCGGGGGGGGCTCACCCCTCCACTTT.

The J gene is TRBJ2-7, the V gene TRBV29-1, with D possibly TRBD1 on 6 matching bases. CDR3 length: 12 amino acids. Trimming took 2 bases from V and 6 from J, leaving 11 bases between them. Germline loops: CDR1 SQVTM, CDR2 ANQGSEA. This CDR3 reads CSVEPQGGEQYF. CDR3 coding DNA: TGCAGCGTTGAACCACAGGGCGGCGAGCAGTACTTC.

This clone was counted only a few times. Other nucleotide sequences from this sample produce the same CDR3. The genes are TRBV5-1 and TRBJ1-2; unclear D gene. The length of the CDR3 is 13 residues. Germline V CDR1 and CDR2: SGHRS, YFSETQ. The germline V and J ends were trimmed by 0 bases and 2 bases, with 5 bases remaining between them. CDR3 DNA sequence: TGCGCCAGCAGCTTGGGGCAGAACTATGGCTACACCTTC. Translated, it gives CASSLGQNYGYTF.

Turning to this clone: Other nucleotide sequences from this sample produce the same CDR3. The V gene is TRBV29-1, the J gene TRBJ2-3, with 9 bases aligning to TRBD1. Unmatched junction bases numbered 1, after V lost 6 bases and J lost 3 bases. This CDR3 has 12 amino acids. The V gene's germline CDR1 is SQVTM and CDR2 ANQGSEA. The CDR3 region is CSVDRGTDTQYF. CDR3 sequence (DNA): TGCAGCGTGGACAGGGGAACAGATACGCAGTATTTT.

The gene calls are TRBV11-2 and TRBJ2-1, with D perhaps matching TRBD2 (6 bases). Germline CDR1 and CDR2: SGHAT and FQNNGV. V was cut by 1 base and J by 0 bases, with 7 bases left in between. This CDR3 is 15 amino acids long. In nucleotides, the CDR3 is TGTGCCAGCAGCTTAGGGGGGGACTCCTACAATGAGCAGTTCTTC. Encoded protein: CASSLGGDSYNEQFF.

This rearrangement joins TRBV6-5 to TRBJ1-3; the match to TRBD1 covers 7 bases. V was pared by 6 bases and J by 4 bases, with 9 bases of the junction left unmatched. The CDR3 totals 15 residues. Germline values: CDR1 MNHEY, CDR2 SVGAGI. Here the CDR3 reads CASSHLQGWGNTIYF. CDR3 bases: TGTGCCAGCAGCCACCTACAGGGGTGGGGAAACACCATATATTTT.

This clone has more than one count but fewer than ten. CDR3 in amino acids: CATNRDTGSEAFF. CDR3 DNA sequence: TGTGCCACCAACCGGGACACGGGCTCTGAAGCTTTCTTT. The chain carries TRBV24-1 and TRBJ1-1, with a tentative D call TRBD1 (6 bases). Trimming removed 8 bases at V and 6 bases at J, with 15 bases between. The germline gives CDR1 KGHDR, CDR2 SFDVKD. This CDR3 spans 13 amino acids.

The CDR3 sequence: CASSAGPSSGNTIYF. CDR3 DNA: TGTGCCAGCAGTGCGGGTCCTAGCTCTGGAAACACCATATATTTT. The chain employs TRBV5-6 and TRBJ1-3; D call uncertain. The CDR3 sequence is 15 residues long. Germline CDR1 SGHDT, CDR2 YYEEEE. V was clipped by 5 bases and J by 0 bases, with 12 bases between them.

The rearrangement links TRBV28 to TRBJ2-7; 7 nucleotides agree with TRBD1. Germline V gene lookup returns CDR1 MDHEN and CDR2 SYDVKM. The CDR3 runs 15 residues. J lost 0 bases, V lost 4 bases, and 6 bases had no gene match. Written as DNA, the CDR3 is TGTGCCAGCAGTTCGGGACAGACCTACTCCTACGAGCAGTACTTC. Encoded protein: CASSSGQTYSYEQYF. The full variable domain, completed using reference TRBV28 and TRBJ2-7, is DVKVTQSSRYLVKRTGEKVFLECVQDMDHENMFWYRQDPGLGLRLIYFSYDVKMKEKGDIPEGYSVSREKKERFSLILESASTNQTSMYLCASSSGQTYSYEQYFGPGTRLTVT.

The CDR3 DNA reads as TGTGCCAGTTCCTGGGAGGTTAGCAATCAGCCCCAGCATTTT. Amino acids: CASSWEVSNQPQHF. J is TRBJ1-5 and V is TRBV19; the D is unclear. The germline V and J ends were trimmed by 8 bases and 0 bases, with 11 bases remaining between them. Germline V gene data show CDR1 as LNHDA and CDR2 as SQIVND (reference sequence). The CDR3 runs 14 residues.